Below, 2 T cell receptor beta chains from the same sample are listed, as sequenced in a study of blood T cell repertoires in COVID-19. Generated by immunoSEQ multiplex PCR, the TCRdb table keeps only in-frame clones and is missing some. The profile shows about 140,000 clones, around 80% of them singletons. Sequencing was performed on peripheral blood. The receptor source for this set is a man of 80 years or more with acute or convalescent COVID-19.

The J gene is TRBJ2-1, the V gene TRBV6-6; 7 bases match TRBD1. The germline gives CDR1 MNHNY, CDR2 SVGAGI (reference sequence). V trimming: 7 bases; J trimming: 3 bases; junction bases outside the gene matches: 12. The CDR3 length is 16 residues. CDR3 coding DNA: TGTGCCAGCATCGACGGGTCAAGGGGGCTCTACAATGAGCAGTTCTTC. This translates into CASIDGSRGLYNEQFF.

The chain combines TRBV3-1 (or the pseudogene TRBV3-2) with TRBJ2-2, with 7 bases identical to TRBD1. CDR1 and CDR2 (germline): LGHDT, YNNKEL (reference sequence). V shed 1 base and J 1 base; nucleotides not matched to a gene: 0. CDR3 length: 15 residues. CDR3 in DNA: TGTGCCAGCAGCCAAGGGGACAGGAACACCGGGGAGCTGTTTTTT. It translates to CASSQGDRNTGELFF.